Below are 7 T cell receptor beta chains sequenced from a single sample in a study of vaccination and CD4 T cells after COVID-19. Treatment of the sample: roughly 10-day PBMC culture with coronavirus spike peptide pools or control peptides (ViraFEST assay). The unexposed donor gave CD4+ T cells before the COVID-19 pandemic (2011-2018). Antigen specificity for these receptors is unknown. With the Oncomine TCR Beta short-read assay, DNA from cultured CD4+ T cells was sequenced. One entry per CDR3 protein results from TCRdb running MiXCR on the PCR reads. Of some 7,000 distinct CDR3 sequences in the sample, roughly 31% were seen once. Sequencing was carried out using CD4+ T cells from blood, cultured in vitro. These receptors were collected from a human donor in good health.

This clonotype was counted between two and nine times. The CDR3 protein is CASSFTHRGNSPLHF. CDR3 nucleotide sequence: TGTGCCAGCAGTTTTACGCACAGGGGGAATTCACCCCTCCACTTT. V is TRBV27 and J is TRBJ1-6, with 8 bases matching TRBD1. This CDR3 is built from 15 residues. Losses at the gene ends were 3 bases for V and 7 bases for J; bases not matched to a gene: 5. CDR1 is MNHEY and CDR2 is SMNVEV in the germline V gene (reference sequence).

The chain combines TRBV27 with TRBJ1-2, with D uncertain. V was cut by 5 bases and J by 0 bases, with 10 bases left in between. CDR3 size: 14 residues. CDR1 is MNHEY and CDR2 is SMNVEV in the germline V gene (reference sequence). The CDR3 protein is CASSRLTANYGYTF. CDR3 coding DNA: TGTGCCAGCAGTCGGCTTACAGCTAACTATGGCTACACCTTC.

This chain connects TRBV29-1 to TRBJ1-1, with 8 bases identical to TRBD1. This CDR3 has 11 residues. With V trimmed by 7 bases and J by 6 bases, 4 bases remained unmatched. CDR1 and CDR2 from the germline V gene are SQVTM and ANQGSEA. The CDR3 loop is CSAGQGAEAFF. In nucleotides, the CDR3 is TGCAGCGCCGGACAGGGTGCTGAAGCTTTCTTT.

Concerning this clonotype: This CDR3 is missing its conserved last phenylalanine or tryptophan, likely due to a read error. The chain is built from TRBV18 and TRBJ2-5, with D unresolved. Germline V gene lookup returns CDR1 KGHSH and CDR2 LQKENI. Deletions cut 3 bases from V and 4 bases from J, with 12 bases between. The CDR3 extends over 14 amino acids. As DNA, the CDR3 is TGTGCCAGCTCACCGAACGCACCGGGAGAGACCCAGTACTCC. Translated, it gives CASSPNAPGETQYS.

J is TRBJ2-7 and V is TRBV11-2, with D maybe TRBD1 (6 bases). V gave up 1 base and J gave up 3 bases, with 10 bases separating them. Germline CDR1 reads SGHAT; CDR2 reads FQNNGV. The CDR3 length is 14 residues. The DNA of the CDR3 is TGTGCCAGCAGCTTAGTTAGGGGGAGCTACGAGCAGTACTTC. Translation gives CASSLVRGSYEQYF. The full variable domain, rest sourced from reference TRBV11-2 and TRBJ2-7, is EAGVAQSPRYKIIEKRQSVAFWCNPISGHATLYWYQQILGQGPKLLIQFQNNGVVDDSQLPKDRFSAERLKGVDSTLKIQPAKLEDSAVYLCASSLVRGSYEQYFGPGTRLTVT.

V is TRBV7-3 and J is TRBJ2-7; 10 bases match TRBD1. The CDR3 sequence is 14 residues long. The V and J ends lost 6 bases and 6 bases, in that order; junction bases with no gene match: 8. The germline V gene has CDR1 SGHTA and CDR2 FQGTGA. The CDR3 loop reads CASSSGTGASEQYF. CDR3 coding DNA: TGTGCCAGCAGTTCCGGGACAGGGGCTTCCGAGCAGTACTTC.

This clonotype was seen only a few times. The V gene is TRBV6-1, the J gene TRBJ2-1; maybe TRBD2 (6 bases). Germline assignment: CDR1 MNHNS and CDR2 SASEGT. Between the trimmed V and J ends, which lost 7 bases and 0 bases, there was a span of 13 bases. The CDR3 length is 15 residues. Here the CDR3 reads CASKRDGSSYNEQFF. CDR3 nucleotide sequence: TGTGCCAGCAAAAGGGACGGGAGCTCCTACAATGAGCAGTTCTTC.